The clone carrying this T cell receptor (beta chain) occurred a few times. The data belong to a study of T cells in Graves' hyperthyroidism and ophthalmopathy. CDR3 size: 15 residues. Trimming removed 0 bases from V and 0 bases from J, with 12 bases in between. The germline V gene encodes CDR1 GTSNPN and CDR2 SVGIG (reference sequence). Authors of the study amplified TCR beta CDR3 regions from RNA transcripts. Primed by the HTBI set, a first-round RT-PCR was run on the TCR CDR3. Each CDR3 protein gets one entry after TCRdb re-called the multiplex PCR reads with MiXCR. The repertoire holds hundreds of thousands of distinct CDR3 sequences, with roughly 13% as singletons. Ophthalmopathy patients showed a Clinical Activity Score of at least 3, NOSPECS grade of at least 4 and duration under 3 months. Uncontrolled infection, other autoimmune disease, pregnancy or lactation disqualified patients from enrolment. Each diagnosis drew on symptoms, thyroxine, TRAb, thyroid ultrasound and orbital computed tomography findings.

The specimen sequenced was blood. The source of this sequence is a woman aged 40 to 50 with Graves' ophthalmopathy. J is TRBJ2-7 and V is TRBV30, with D perhaps TRBD1 or TRBD2 (6 bases each). The CDR3 loop reads CAWSVGGPSSYEQYF. CDR3 nucleotide sequence: TGTGCCTGGAGTGTCGGGGGCCCGAGCTCCTACGAGCAGTACTTC.